The T cell receptor beta chain described here comes from a study of cytomegalovirus exposure and HLA in healthy donors. Germline lookup yields CDR1 SQVTM and CDR2 ANQGSEA. The V segment lost 0 bases and the J segment 7 bases; nucleotides outside the gene matches: 9. This CDR3 has 16 residues. PCR amplification relied on 60 Vbeta primers (plus 13 Jbeta primers). The method was immunoSEQ multiplex PCR; TCRdb's version includes in-frame clones alone and lacks a portion of them. The sample records approximately 130,000 clones, under 75% being singletons. This TCR derives from a woman in her 40s in good health and CMV-seronegative. Sequencing was done on a sample of PBMCs. This chain links TRBV29-1 with TRBJ2-2, with 9 bases lining up with TRBD1. CDR3 nucleotides: TGCAGCGTTGAAGAAGGAGACAGGGGGTGGAGCGGGGAGCTGTTTTTT. As protein: CSVEEGDRGWSGELFF.